The entry below gives a single T cell receptor beta chain sequence along with its context. Its antigen remains undetermined. Base qualities are not provided; no much larger clone lies one nucleotide away. V is reduced by 7 bases and J by 0 bases, leaving a spacing of 11 bases between them. From a lookup of the germline V gene, CDR1 and CDR2 are SGDLS and YYNGEE. The CDR3 sequence holds 15 residues, the cysteine and phenylalanine included. Only the CDR3 part of the read is kept: 45 bases, read in frame from the first base. These data are taken from a study of blood T cell repertoires in COVID-19 (dated by TCRdb to 2018 to 2021). The study in broad terms: Samples covering the acute and convalescent phases of COVID-19 were provided by collaborators in the United States, Italy and Spain. Samples were obtained from the ongoing ImmuneRACE study (first 160 participants) and from about 1,300 subjects provided by 6 global collaborators. A de-identified subject ID, COVID-19 status, age in years and sex were almost always included in the sample metadata. Where available, HLA class I and class II types were taken from metadata supplied by the sample provider and were not determined by assay-based typing. Subjects who had been exposed to COVID-19, were actively infected with it, or had recovered from it provided the deeply sampled blood TCRbeta repertoires that made up the dataset. The repertoires were made available in a free public database intended to serve as a resource for research on the immune response to SARS-CoV-2. The prospective study material was composed of cDNA or gDNA derived from T cells, B-cell-depleted T cells, or PBMCs. The paper as a whole reports these results and caveats: The quantity of clinical and demographic metadata differed by source and by participant and was supplied without curation.

One collaborating source in Seattle enrolled patients during active infection and followed them longitudinally through the course of disease. Whole blood was collected in K2EDTA tubes by collaborating institutions according to the institutions' own protocols. For TCRbeta analysis, collaborators shipped samples in one of three forms: frozen whole blood, isolated PBMCs, or DNA extracted from either of those sample types. The immunoSEQ Assay, a bias-controlled multiplex PCR, was used to amplify TCRbeta CDR3 regions from genomic DNA. Processing in the source paper ran as follows. The number of nucleated cells in each sample was estimated by amplification of reference gene primers within the assay. To quantify the absolute abundance of each unique TCRbeta CDR3 rearrangement, sequence reads were collapsed and filtered. Productive Simpson clonality was computed per sample as the square root of Simpson's diversity index over productive rearrangements. The table comes from immuneACCESS by way of TCRdb, which keeps in-frame sequences with V and J called. Part of the clones is missing from these tables; in studies checked, under half for an unresolved V gene and the rest for unknown reasons. The V and J calls and clone size are taken from that table; D and trimming were inferred from the DNA. Counted in this sample were 200,000 to 250,000 clones; more than 85% of them appeared once. The ten largest make up 10% of the sample.

Sequenced: peripheral blood. The rearrangement combines TRBV9 with TRBJ1-6, with no D gene named confidently. The receptor was derived from a woman aged 45-60 years with COVID-19, enrolled during active disease. The nucleotides read TGTGCCAGCTCGAGGGAGAGCTCCTATAATTCACCCCTCCACTTT. It encodes CASSRESSYNSPLHF.